This TCR beta chain came from a study of T cell repertoires in cytomegalovirus infection. Study context: The authors relied on CMV epitopes, both recently identified HLA-C-restricted and well-studied HLA-B-restricted.

The CDR3 length is 17 residues. The germline V gene encodes CDR1 SGHNT and CDR2 YENEEA. The ends lost 3 bases at V and 1 base at J; junction bases unmatched: 4. TCRdb processed the reads anew with MiXCR; each CDR3 protein has one entry. The sample consists of 830,000 or so distinct CDR3 sequences, 32% of them appearing once. A note on this clonotype: Its cognate antigen is unknown.

The chain employs TRBV11-3 and TRBJ2-3, with TRBD2 matching over 13 bases. The sample here was cultured CD8+ T cells from PBMCs, taken from culture after CMV antigen stimulation. The sequence derives from a human donor in good health (CMV status not recorded). Some clones in this sample may be carry-over from other donors' samples. CDR3 in amino acids: CASSLGTSGVGTDTQYF. The CDR3 nucleotides are TGTGCCAGCAGCTTGGGGACTAGCGGGGTCGGCACAGATACGCAGTATTTT.